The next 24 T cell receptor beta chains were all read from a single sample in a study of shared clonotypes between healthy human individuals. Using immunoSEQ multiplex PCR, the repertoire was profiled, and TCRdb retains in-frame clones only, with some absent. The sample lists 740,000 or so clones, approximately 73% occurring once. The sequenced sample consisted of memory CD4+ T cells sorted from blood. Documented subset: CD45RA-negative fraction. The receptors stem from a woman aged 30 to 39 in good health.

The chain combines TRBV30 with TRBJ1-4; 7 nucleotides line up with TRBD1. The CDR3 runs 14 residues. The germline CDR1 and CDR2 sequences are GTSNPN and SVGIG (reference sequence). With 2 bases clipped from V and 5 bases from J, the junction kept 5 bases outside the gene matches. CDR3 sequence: CAWSLGTVNEKLFF. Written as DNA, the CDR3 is TGTGCCTGGAGTCTGGGGACAGTGAATGAAAAACTGTTTTTT.

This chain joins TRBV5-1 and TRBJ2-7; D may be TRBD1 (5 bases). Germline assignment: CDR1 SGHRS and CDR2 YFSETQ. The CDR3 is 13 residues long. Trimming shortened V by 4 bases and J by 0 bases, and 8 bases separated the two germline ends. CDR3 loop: CASSPTVSYEQYF. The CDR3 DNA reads TGCGCCAGCAGCCCGACAGTCTCCTACGAGCAGTACTTC.

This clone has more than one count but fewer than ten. The CDR3 DNA reads TGTGCCAGCAGTTCGAGACAGGGCTCCTACGAGCAGTACTTC. Residues: CASSSRQGSYEQYF. The V gene is TRBV27, the J gene TRBJ2-7; TRBD1 matches 7 bases. Germline CDR1 is MNHEY and CDR2 is SMNVEV (reference sequence). The CDR3 extends over 14 amino acids. With 4 bases clipped from V and 0 bases from J, the junction kept 3 bases outside the gene matches.

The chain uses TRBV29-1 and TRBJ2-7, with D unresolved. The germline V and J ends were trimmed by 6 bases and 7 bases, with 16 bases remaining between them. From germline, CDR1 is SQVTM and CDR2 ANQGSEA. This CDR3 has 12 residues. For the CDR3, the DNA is TGCAGCGTCGACTCTATGACCGGGGAGCAGTACTTC. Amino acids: CSVDSMTGEQYF.

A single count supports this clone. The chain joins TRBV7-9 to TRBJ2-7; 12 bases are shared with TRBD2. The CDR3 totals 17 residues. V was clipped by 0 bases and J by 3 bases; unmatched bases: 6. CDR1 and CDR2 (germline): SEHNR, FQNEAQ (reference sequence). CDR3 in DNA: TGTGCCAGCAGCTTAGCTTATACTAGCGGGAGGTTCTACGAGCAGTACTTC. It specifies CASSLAYTSGRFYEQYF.

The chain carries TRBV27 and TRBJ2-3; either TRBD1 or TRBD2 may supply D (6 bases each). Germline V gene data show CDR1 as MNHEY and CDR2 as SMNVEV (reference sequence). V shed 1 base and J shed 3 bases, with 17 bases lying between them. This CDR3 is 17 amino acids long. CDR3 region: CASSLYRGQALTDTQYF. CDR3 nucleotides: TGTGCCAGCAGTTTATACCGGGGGCAAGCCCTTACAGATACGCAGTATTTT.

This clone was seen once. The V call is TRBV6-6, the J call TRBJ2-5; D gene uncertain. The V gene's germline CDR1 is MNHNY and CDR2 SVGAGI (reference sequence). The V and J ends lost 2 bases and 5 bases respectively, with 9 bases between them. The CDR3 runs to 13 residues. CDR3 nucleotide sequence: TGTGCCAGCAGTTACACTATACAGGAGACCCAGTACTTC. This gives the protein CASSYTIQETQYF.

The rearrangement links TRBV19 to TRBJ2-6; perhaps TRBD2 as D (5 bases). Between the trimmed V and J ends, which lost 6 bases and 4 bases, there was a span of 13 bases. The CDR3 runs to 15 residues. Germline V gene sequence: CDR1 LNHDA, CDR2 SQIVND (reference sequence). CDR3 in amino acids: CASRPEGRGANVLTF. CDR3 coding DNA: TGTGCCAGTAGGCCTGAGGGAAGGGGGGCCAACGTCCTGACTTTC.

CDR3 loop: CASSLGADNSYEQYF. CDR3 in DNA: TGCGCCAGCAGCTTGGGGGCAGACAACTCCTACGAGCAGTACTTC. This chain connects TRBV5-1 to TRBJ2-7; D gene uncertain. The length of the CDR3 is 15 residues. Germline loops: CDR1 SGHRS, CDR2 YFSETQ. Deletions cut 0 bases from V and 0 bases from J, with 10 bases between.

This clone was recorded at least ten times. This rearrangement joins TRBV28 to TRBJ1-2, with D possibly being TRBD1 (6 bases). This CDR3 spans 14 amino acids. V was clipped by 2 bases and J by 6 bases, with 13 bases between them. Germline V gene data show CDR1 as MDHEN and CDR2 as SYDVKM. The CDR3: CASSLNRDNHGYTF. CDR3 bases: TGTGCCAGCAGTTTAAACAGGGACAATCATGGCTACACCTTC.

The CDR3, as DNA: TGTGCCAGCAGTTCCCGACAGGGGGCGAGGATAGCTAATGAAAAACTGTTTTTT. Its translation: CASSSRQGARIANEKLFF. This chain joins TRBV28 and TRBJ1-4, with 10 bases lining up with TRBD1. V was clipped by 4 bases and J by 3 bases; unmatched bases: 11. CDR3 size: 18 residues. Germline CDR1 is MDHEN and CDR2 is SYDVKM.

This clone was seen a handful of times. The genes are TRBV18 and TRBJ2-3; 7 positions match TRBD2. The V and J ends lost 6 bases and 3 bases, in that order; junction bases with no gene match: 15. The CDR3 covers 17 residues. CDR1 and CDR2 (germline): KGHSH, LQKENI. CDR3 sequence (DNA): TGTGCCAGCTCGTCGCGGTCCGCGGGAGATGGGACAGATACGCAGTATTTT. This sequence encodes CASSSRSAGDGTDTQYF.

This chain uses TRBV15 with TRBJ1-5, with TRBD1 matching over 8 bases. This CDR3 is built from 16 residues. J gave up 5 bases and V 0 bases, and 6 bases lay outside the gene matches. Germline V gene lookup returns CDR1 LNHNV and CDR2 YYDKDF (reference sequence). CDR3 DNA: TGTGCCACCAGCAGAGATCTGGACAGGGCAGATCAGCCCCAGCATTTT. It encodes CATSRDLDRADQPQHF.

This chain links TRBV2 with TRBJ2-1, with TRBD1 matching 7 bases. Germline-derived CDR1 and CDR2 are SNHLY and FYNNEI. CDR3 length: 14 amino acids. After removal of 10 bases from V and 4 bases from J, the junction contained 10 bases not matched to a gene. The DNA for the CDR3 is TGTGCCATACGCCGGGACAGAACTTACAATGAGCAGTTCTTC. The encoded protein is CAIRRDRTYNEQFF.

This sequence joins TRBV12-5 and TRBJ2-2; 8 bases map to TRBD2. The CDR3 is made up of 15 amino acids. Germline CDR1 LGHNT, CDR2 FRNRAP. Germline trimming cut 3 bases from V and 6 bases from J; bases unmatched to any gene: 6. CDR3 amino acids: CASGFWREAAGELFF. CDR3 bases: TGTGCTAGTGGTTTCTGGCGGGAGGCAGCCGGGGAGCTGTTTTTT.

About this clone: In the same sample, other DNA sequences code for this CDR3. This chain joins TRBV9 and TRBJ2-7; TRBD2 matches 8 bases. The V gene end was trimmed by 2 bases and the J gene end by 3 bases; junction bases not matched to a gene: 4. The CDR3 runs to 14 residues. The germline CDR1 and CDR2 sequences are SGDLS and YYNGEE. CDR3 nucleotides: TGTGCCAGCAGCGTCGCGAGCGGGAGCTACGAGCAGTACTTC. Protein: CASSVASGSYEQYF.

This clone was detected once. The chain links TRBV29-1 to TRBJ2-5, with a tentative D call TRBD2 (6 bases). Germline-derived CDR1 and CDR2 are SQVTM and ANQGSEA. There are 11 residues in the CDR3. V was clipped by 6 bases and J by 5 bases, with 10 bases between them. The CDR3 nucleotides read TGCAGCGTCCCGGCGGGGGAGACCCAGTACTTC. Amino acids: CSVPAGETQYF.

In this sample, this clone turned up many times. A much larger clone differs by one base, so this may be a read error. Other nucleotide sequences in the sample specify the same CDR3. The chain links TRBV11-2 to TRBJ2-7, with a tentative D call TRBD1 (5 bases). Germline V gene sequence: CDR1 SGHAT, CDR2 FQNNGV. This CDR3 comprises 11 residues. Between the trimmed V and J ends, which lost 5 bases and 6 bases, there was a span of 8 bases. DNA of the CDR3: TGTGCCAGCAGCGTAGGGGTCGAGCAGTACTTC. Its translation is CASSVGVEQYF.

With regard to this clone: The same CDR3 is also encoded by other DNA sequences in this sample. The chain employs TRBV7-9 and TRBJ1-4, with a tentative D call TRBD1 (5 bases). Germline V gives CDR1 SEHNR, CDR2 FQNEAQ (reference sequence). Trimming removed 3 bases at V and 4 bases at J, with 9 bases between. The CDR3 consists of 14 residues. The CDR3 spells CASSLGGINEKLFF. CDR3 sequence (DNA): TGTGCCAGCAGCTTGGGGGGTATTAATGAAAAACTGTTTTTT.

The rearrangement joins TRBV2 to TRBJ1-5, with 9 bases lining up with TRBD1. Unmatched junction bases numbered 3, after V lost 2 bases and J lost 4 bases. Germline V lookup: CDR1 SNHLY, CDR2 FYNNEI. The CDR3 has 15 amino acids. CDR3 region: CASSERGQGNQPQHF. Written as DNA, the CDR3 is TGTGCCAGCAGTGAAAGGGGACAGGGAAATCAGCCCCAGCATTTT.

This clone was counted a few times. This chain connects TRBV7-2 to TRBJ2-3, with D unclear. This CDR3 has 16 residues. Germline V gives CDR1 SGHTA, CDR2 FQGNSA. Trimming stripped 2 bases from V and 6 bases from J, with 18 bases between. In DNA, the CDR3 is TGTGCCAGCAGCTTAAGGTCGGGTGCCGCCGTCGATACGCAGTATTTT. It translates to CASSLRSGAAVDTQYF.

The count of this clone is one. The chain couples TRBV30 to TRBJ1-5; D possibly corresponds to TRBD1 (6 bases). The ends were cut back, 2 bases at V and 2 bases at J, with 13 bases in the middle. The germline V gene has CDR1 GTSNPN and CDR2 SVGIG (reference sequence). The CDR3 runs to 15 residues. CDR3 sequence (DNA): TGTGCCTGGAGTTCCGGGACAACCGGCAATCAGCCCCAGCATTTT. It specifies CAWSSGTTGNQPQHF.

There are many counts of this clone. The CDR3: CASSQDTAGRFRTDTQYF. CDR3 sequence (DNA): TGTGCCAGCAGCCAAGATACAGCGGGAAGGTTCAGGACAGATACGCAGTATTTT. The gene calls are TRBV4-2 and TRBJ2-3; 7 bases map to TRBD2. After removal of 0 bases from V and 3 bases from J, the junction contained 12 bases not matched to a gene. The CDR3 extends over 18 amino acids. Germline-derived CDR1 and CDR2 are LGHNA and YNFKEQ.

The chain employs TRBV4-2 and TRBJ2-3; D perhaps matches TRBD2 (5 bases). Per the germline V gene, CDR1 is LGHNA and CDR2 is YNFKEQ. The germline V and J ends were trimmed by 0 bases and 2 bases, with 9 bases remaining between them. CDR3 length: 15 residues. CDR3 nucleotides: TGTGCCAGCAGCCAAGAGAGGGCTTTCACAGATACGCAGTATTTT. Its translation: CASSQERAFTDTQYF.